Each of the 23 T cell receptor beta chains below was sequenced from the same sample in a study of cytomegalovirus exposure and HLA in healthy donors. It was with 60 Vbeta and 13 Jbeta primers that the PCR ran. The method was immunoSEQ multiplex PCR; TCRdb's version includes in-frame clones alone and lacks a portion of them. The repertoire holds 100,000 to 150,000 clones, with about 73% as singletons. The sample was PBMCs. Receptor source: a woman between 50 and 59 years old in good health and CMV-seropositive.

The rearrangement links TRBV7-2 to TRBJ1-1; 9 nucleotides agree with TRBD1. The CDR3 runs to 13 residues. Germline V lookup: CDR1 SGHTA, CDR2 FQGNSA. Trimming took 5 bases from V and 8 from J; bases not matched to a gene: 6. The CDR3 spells CASSLQGASEAFF. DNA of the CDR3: TGTGCCAGCAGCCTACAGGGGGCCTCGGAAGCTTTCTTT.

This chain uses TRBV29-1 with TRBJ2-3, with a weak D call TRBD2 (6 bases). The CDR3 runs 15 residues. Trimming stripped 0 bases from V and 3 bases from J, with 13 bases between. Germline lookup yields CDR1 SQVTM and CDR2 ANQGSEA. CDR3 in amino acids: CSVEDPSSATDTQYF. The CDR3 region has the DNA TGCAGCGTTGAAGATCCTTCTAGCGCGACAGATACGCAGTATTTT.

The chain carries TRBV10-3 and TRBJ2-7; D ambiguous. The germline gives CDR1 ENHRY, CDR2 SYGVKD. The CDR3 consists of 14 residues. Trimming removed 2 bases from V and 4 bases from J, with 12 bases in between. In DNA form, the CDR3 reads TGTGCCATCAGTGAGATTCAGCGATCTTACGAGCAGTACTTC. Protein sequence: CAISEIQRSYEQYF.

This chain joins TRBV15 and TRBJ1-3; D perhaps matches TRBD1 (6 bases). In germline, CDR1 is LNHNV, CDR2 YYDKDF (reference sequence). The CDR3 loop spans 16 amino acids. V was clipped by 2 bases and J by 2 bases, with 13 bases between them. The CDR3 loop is CATSRPGGAAGNTIYF. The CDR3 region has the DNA TGTGCCACCAGCAGACCTGGGGGGGCGGCTGGAAACACCATATATTTT.

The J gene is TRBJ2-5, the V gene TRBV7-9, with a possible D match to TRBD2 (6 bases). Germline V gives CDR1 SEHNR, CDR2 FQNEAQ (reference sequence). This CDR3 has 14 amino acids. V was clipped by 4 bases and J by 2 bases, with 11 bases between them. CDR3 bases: TGTGCCAGCAGCTCGAATAGCGGACAAGAGACCCAGTACTTC. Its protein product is CASSSNSGQETQYF. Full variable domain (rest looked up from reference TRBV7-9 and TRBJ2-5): DTGVSQNPRHKITKRGQNVTFRCDPISEHNRLYWYRQTLGQGPEFLTYFQNEAQLEKSRLLSDRFSAERPKGSFSTLEIQRTEQGDSAMYLCASSSNSGQETQYFGPGTRLLVL.

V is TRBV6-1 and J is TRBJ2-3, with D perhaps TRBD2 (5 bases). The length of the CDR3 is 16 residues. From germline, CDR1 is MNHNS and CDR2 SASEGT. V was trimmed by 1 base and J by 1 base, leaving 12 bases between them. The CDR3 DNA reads TGTGCCAGCAGTGAAGGGTCTAGCACCGGCACAGATACGCAGTATTTT. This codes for CASSEGSSTGTDTQYF.

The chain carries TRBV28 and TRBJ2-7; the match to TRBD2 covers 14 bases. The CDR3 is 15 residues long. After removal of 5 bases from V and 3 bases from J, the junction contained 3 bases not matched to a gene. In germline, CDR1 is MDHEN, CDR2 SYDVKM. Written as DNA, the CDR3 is TGTGCCAGCAGTACGACTAGCGGGGGGGACTACGAGCAGTACTTC. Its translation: CASSTTSGGDYEQYF.

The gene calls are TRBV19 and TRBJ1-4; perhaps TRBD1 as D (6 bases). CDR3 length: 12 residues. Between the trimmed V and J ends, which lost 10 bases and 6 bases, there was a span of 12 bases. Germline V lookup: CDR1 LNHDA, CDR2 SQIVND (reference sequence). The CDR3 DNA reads TGTGCCATCCGCAGGGGCGATGAAAAACTGTTTTTT. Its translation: CAIRRGDEKLFF.

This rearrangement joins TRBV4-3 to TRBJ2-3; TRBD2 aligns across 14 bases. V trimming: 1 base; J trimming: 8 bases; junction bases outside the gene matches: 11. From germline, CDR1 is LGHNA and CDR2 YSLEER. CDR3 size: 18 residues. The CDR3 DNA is TGCGCCAGCAGCCAAGGACTAGCGGGGGGGACCCGCGGGGCTACGCAGTATTTT. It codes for CASSQGLAGGTRGATQYF.

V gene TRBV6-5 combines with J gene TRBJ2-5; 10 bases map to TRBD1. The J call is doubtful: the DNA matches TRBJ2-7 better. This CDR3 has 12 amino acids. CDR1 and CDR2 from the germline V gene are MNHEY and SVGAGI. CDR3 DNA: TGTGCCAGCAGGACAGGGGGCGGCGAGCAGTACTTC. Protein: CASRTGGGEQYF.

The CDR3 region has the DNA TGTGCCAGCAGCCGGAGACGGAGGGACGGTGAAAAACTGTTTTTT. It codes for CASSRRRRDGEKLFF. The rearrangement links TRBV7-6 to TRBJ1-4, with a weak D call TRBD1 (5 bases). Trimming removed 5 bases at V and 7 bases at J, with 17 bases between. CDR3 length: 15 residues. Per the germline V gene, CDR1 is SGHVS and CDR2 is FNYEAQ.

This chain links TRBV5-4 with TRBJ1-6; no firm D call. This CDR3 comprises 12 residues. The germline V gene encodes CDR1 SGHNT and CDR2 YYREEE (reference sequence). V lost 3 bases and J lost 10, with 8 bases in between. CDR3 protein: CASSSQRSPLHF. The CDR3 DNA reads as TGTGCCAGCAGCTCGCAGAGGTCACCCCTCCACTTT.

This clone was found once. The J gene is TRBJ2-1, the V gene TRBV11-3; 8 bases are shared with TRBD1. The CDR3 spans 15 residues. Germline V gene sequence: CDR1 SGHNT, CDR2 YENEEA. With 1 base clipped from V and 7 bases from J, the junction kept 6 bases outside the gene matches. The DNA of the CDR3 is TGTGCCAGCAGCTTAGGGTGGACAGGGATGAATGAGCAGTTCTTC. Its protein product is CASSLGWTGMNEQFF.

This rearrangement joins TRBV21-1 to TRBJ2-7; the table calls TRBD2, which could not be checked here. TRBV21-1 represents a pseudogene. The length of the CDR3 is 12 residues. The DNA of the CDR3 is TGTGCCAGAACTAGCGGATCCTACGAGCAGTACTTC. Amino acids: CARTSGSYEQYF.

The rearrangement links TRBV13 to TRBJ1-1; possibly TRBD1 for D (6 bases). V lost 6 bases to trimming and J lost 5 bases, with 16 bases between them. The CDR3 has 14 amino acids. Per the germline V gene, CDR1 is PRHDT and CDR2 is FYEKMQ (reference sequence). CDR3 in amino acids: CASSSVGGPTEAFF. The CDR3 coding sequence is TGTGCCAGCAGTAGTGTGGGGGGGCCTACTGAAGCTTTCTTT.

The CDR3 spells CASSLARRPGTDTQYF. In nucleotides, the CDR3 is TGCGCCAGCAGCTTGGCTCGGAGGCCTGGCACAGATACGCAGTATTTT. The chain carries TRBV5-1 and TRBJ2-3, with D perhaps matching TRBD2 (5 bases). From germline, CDR1 is SGHRS and CDR2 YFSETQ. V was shortened by 0 bases and J by 1 base, with 12 bases between the two germline ends. This CDR3 has 16 residues.

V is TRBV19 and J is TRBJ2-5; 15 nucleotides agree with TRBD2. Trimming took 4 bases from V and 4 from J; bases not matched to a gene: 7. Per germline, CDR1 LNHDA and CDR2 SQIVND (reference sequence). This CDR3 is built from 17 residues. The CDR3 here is CASSTGLAGGRGETQYF. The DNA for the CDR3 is TGTGCCAGTAGTACCGGACTAGCGGGGGGGCGAGGAGAGACCCAGTACTTC.

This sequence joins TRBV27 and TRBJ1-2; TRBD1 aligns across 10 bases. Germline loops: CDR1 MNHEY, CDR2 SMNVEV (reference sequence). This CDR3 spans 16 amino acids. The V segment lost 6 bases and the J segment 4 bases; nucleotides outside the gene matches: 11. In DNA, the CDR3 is TGTGCCAGCAGGCCGACAGGGGGCGTCTCCTTCTATGGCTACACCTTC. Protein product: CASRPTGGVSFYGYTF.

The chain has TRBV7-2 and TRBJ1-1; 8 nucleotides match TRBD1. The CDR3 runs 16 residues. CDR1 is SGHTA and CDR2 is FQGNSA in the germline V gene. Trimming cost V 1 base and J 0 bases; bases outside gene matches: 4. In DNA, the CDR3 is TGTGCCAGCAGCTTAGGGACAGGGAGAATGAACACTGAAGCTTTCTTT. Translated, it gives CASSLGTGRMNTEAFF.

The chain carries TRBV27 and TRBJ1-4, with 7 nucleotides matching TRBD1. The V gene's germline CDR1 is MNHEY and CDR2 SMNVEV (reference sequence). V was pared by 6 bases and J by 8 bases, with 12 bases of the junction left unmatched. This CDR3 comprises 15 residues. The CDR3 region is CASSVTRGREEKLFF. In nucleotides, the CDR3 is TGTGCCAGCAGCGTAACGAGGGGGCGTGAAGAAAAACTGTTTTTT. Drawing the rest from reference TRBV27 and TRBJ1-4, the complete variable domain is EAQVTQNPRYLITVTGKKLTVTCSQNMNHEYMSWYRQDPGLGLRQIYYSMNVEVTDKGDVPEGYKVSRKEKRNFPLILESPSPNQTSLYFCASSVTRGREEKLFFGSGTQLSVL.

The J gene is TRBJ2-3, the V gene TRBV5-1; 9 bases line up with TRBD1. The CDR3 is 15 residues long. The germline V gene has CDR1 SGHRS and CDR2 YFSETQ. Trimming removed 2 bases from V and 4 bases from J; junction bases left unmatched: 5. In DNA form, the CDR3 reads TGCGCCAGCAGCTTTCGGACAGGGGATGCAGATACGCAGTATTTT. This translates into CASSFRTGDADTQYF.

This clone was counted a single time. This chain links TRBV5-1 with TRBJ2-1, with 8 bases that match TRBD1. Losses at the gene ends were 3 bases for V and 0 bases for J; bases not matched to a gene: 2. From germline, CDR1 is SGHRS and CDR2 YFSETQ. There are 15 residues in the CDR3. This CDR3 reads CASSWTGSSYNEQFF. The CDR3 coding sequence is TGCGCCAGCAGCTGGACAGGGAGCTCCTACAATGAGCAGTTCTTC.

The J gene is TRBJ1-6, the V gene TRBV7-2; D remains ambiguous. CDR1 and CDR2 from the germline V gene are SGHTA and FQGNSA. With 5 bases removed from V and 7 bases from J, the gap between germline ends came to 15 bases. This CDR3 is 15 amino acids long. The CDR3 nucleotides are TGTGCCAGCAGCCGCGGGTCCGACGGGAATTCACCCCTCCACTTT. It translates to CASSRGSDGNSPLHF.